Below are 2 T cell receptor beta chains sequenced from a single sample in a study of T-cell memory formation after mild COVID-19. TCRdb re-derived calls from the 5' RACE reads in MiXCR, one entry per CDR3 protein. The sample has fewer than 650,000 distinct CDR3 sequences; approximately 15% are singletons. Sequencing input: PBMCs or a T cell subset sorted from them (not recorded which). These TCRs come from an adult woman who had mild COVID-19 (a few samples of this study predate the infection). Cell type and time point are not known.

This clonotype was seen a few times. This chain connects TRBV29-1 to TRBJ1-4; D gene ambiguous. V dropped 8 bases and J dropped 8 bases, with 15 bases sitting between them. Looked up from germline, CDR1 is SQVTM and CDR2 is ANQGSEA. The CDR3 is 12 amino acids. The CDR3 DNA reads TGCAGCACCCGGGCTCCGGGGGAAAAACTGTTTTTT. It is translated as CSTRAPGEKLFF.

The V gene is TRBV12-3 or TRBV12-4, the J gene TRBJ1-2, with a possible D match to TRBD1 (6 bases). The CDR3 loop spans 14 amino acids. Trimming removed 6 bases at V and 4 bases at J, with 15 bases between. The CDR3 DNA follows: TGTGCCAGCAGCACCCGGACGGGGGCCTATGGCTACACCTTC. This codes for CASSTRTGAYGYTF.